Below are 25 T cell receptor beta chains sequenced from a single sample in a study of control samples from healthy donors and cancer patients. Sequencing was performed with immunoSEQ multiplex PCR; in TCRdb, only in-frame clones are kept and a portion is missing. The sample lists more than 100,000 clones, approximately 88% occurring once. Sequences were obtained from blood. These receptors were obtained from a man aged 40-55 years in good health.

J is TRBJ2-1 and V is TRBV11-3, with TRBD2 matching over 15 bases. There are 17 residues in the CDR3. The germline V gene encodes CDR1 SGHNT and CDR2 YENEEA. With V trimmed by 3 bases and J by 7 bases, 7 bases remained unmatched. The CDR3 is CASSFGGLAGGQNEQFF. CDR3 nucleotides: TGTGCCAGCAGCTTTGGGGGACTAGCGGGGGGCCAAAATGAGCAGTTCTTC.

This clone was found once. The chain couples TRBV12-3 or TRBV12-4 to TRBJ2-7, with 11 bases matching TRBD1. After removal of 3 bases from V and 9 bases from J, the junction contained 4 bases not matched to a gene. CDR3 length: 13 amino acids. The CDR3 region is CASSFGQGARQYF. The DNA for the CDR3 is TGTGCCAGCAGTTTCGGACAGGGGGCCCGGCAGTACTTC.

This chain uses TRBV18 with TRBJ1-2, with D possibly TRBD1 on 6 matching bases. Germline V CDR1 and CDR2: KGHSH, LQKENI. V lost 1 base to trimming and J lost 6 bases, with 12 bases between them. This CDR3 contains 14 residues. CDR3 in amino acids: CASSPQGGPDGYTF. For the CDR3, the DNA is TGTGCCAGCTCACCACAGGGGGGCCCAGATGGCTACACCTTC. The full variable domain, in which reference TRBV18 and TRBJ1-2 provide the parts outside the CDR3, is NAGVMQNPRHLVRRRGQEARLRCSPMKGHSHVYWYRQLPEEGLKFMVYLQKENIIDESGMPKERFSAEFPKEGPSILRIQQVVRGDSAAYFCASSPQGGPDGYTFGSGTRLTVV.

This sequence joins TRBV6-5 and TRBJ1-1; D is unresolved. This CDR3 region has 11 residues. Germline V gene data show CDR1 as MNHEY and CDR2 as SVGAGI. V was clipped by 10 bases and J by 2 bases, with 8 bases between them. DNA of the CDR3: TGTGCCACTACCCTAAACACTGAAGCTTTCTTT. Translation: CATTLNTEAFF.

The chain is built from TRBV30 and TRBJ1-2; a possible D gene is TRBD1 (5 bases). This CDR3 has 12 amino acids. V was cut by 3 bases and J by 8 bases, with 13 bases left in between. Germline CDR1 GTSNPN, CDR2 SVGIG (reference sequence). The CDR3 spells CAWRPQGFGYTF. DNA of the CDR3: TGTGCCTGGAGGCCCCAGGGTTTCGGCTACACCTTC.

There are a few counts of this clone. The chain combines TRBV7-2 with TRBJ1-3; D not resolved. The CDR3 extends over 14 amino acids. Per germline, CDR1 SGHTA and CDR2 FQGNSA. Trimming took off 5 bases at V and 2 bases at J, with 10 bases between the two ends. CDR3 amino acids: CASSLQVTGNTIYF. In DNA form, the CDR3 reads TGTGCCAGCAGCCTTCAGGTCACTGGAAACACCATATATTTT.

This chain joins TRBV6-2 or TRBV6-3 and TRBJ2-1; 9 nucleotides agree with TRBD2. The CDR3 loop spans 15 amino acids. Losses at the gene ends were 5 bases for V and 3 bases for J; bases not matched to a gene: 5. Germline assignment: CDR1 MNHEY and CDR2 SVGEGT. In DNA, the CDR3 is TGTGCCAGCAGTAAGAGCGGGGGGATCTACAATGAGCAGTTCTTC. Protein sequence: CASSKSGGIYNEQFF.

The V call is TRBV14, the J call TRBJ1-1; D unresolved. CDR1 and CDR2 (germline): SGHDN, FVKESK. The CDR3 is 13 amino acids. Trimming removed 4 bases from V and 4 bases from J, with 10 bases in between. The CDR3 DNA reads TGTGCCAGCAGCCCGAACTCTGTCACTGAAGCTTTCTTT. Its protein product is CASSPNSVTEAFF.

The V gene is TRBV20-1, the J gene TRBJ1-6; D uncertain. Germline V CDR1 and CDR2: DFQATT, SNEGSKA (reference sequence). The CDR3 runs 15 residues. Trimming shortened V by 5 bases and J by 0 bases, and 11 bases separated the two germline ends. In DNA, the CDR3 is TGCAGTGCTTGTGCGTCAAGCTCCTATAATTCACCCCTCCACTTT. Residues: CSACASSSYNSPLHF.

This rearrangement joins TRBV6-5 to TRBJ2-5; D not certain. Germline lookup yields CDR1 MNHEY and CDR2 SVGAGI. The CDR3 totals 14 residues. The ends were cut back, 0 bases at V and 1 base at J, with 6 bases in the middle. The CDR3 protein is CASSYSWAQETQYF. The CDR3 DNA follows: TGTGCCAGCAGTTACTCTTGGGCCCAAGAGACCCAGTACTTC.

The genes are TRBV28 and TRBJ1-6; no clear D gene. CDR1 is MDHEN, CDR2 SYDVKM, per germline. This CDR3 contains 12 residues. The V end lost 2 bases, the J end lost 5 bases, and 1 base lay between the germline ends. The CDR3 spells CASSLNNSPLHF. The DNA for the CDR3 is TGTGCCAGCAGTTTAAATAATTCACCCCTCCACTTT.

The rearrangement uses TRBV19 and TRBJ1-2; D possibly corresponds to TRBD1 (6 bases). Germline assignment: CDR1 LNHDA and CDR2 SQIVND (reference sequence). This CDR3 comprises 15 residues. V was pared by 7 bases and J by 8 bases, with 23 bases between. In DNA, the CDR3 is TGTGCCAGTACCCCGGAGGGCAAGATTCAGGGGGGCTACACCTTC. The encoded protein is CASTPEGKIQGGYTF.

This chain joins TRBV6-5 and TRBJ1-1; 7 nucleotides align to TRBD1. V gave up 2 bases and J gave up 0 bases; unmatched junction bases: 6. The CDR3 sequence is 16 residues long. Germline-derived CDR1 and CDR2 are MNHEY and SVGAGI. This chain's CDR3 is CASSYGTATLNTEAFF. The CDR3, as DNA: TGTGCCAGCAGTTACGGGACAGCTACCCTGAACACTGAAGCTTTCTTT.

The chain carries TRBV5-1 and TRBJ2-3, with D perhaps matching TRBD1 (6 bases). CDR1 is SGHRS, CDR2 YFSETQ, per germline. V lost 0 bases, J lost 2 bases, and 10 bases lay in between. The CDR3 is 15 amino acids. In nucleotides, the CDR3 is TGCGCCAGCAGCTTGGGTCAGGGGATCACAGATACGCAGTATTTT. It codes for CASSLGQGITDTQYF.

The chain uses TRBV9 and TRBJ2-1; D not resolved. V was cut by 0 bases and J by 8 bases, with 3 bases left in between. Germline V gives CDR1 SGDLS, CDR2 YYNGEE. CDR3 length equals 11 residues. The CDR3, as DNA: TGTGCCAGCAGCGTAGGTCATGAGCAGTTCTTC. It encodes CASSVGHEQFF.

The rearrangement links TRBV30 to TRBJ2-1, with 14 bases fitting TRBD2. The J segment lost 0 bases and the V segment lost 5 bases, leaving 9 bases of the junction unmatched. CDR3 size: 18 residues. CDR1 is GTSNPN, CDR2 SVGIG, per germline (reference sequence). CDR3 in DNA: TGTGCCTGGCTTCCCGGGACTAGCGGGGGTCCCTCCTACAATGAGCAGTTCTTC. Residues: CAWLPGTSGGPSYNEQFF.

The table lists this clone with a count of one. This chain joins TRBV5-1 and TRBJ1-1; D is possibly TRBD1 (5 bases). Germline CDR1 SGHRS, CDR2 YFSETQ. The CDR3 is 14 residues long. Trimming removed 4 bases at V and 0 bases at J, with 10 bases between. The CDR3: CASSPRQMNTEAFF. As DNA, the CDR3 is TGCGCCAGCAGCCCTCGACAGATGAACACTGAAGCTTTCTTT.

The chain employs TRBV4-1 and TRBJ2-3; D call uncertain. Germline CDR1 is MGHRA and CDR2 is YSYEKL. CDR3 length equals 13 residues. With 4 bases removed from V and 2 bases from J, the gap between germline ends came to 7 bases. Here the CDR3 reads CASSPRPTDTQYF. The CDR3 bases are TGCGCCAGCAGCCCCCGTCCCACAGATACGCAGTATTTT.

The gene calls are TRBV5-1 and TRBJ1-1; D is perhaps TRBD1 (6 bases). Per germline, CDR1 SGHRS and CDR2 YFSETQ. V lost 1 base, J lost 4 bases, and 14 bases lay in between. The CDR3 totals 15 residues. The CDR3 protein is CASSLRGGSGTEAFF. The CDR3 DNA follows: TGCGCCAGCAGCTTGAGGGGGGGCTCCGGCACTGAAGCTTTCTTT.

The gene calls are TRBV3-1 (or the pseudogene TRBV3-2) and TRBJ1-5, with 9 bases lining up with TRBD1. CDR1 is LGHDT, CDR2 YNNKEL, per germline (reference sequence). With V trimmed by 4 bases and J by 4 bases, 5 bases remained unmatched. This CDR3 is 15 amino acids long. In DNA, the CDR3 is TGTGCCAGCAGCCCGGACAGGGGAGCAAATCAGCCCCAGCATTTT. It yields the protein CASSPDRGANQPQHF.

The V call is TRBV5-6, the J call TRBJ1-1, with D perhaps TRBD1 (5 bases). Germline CDR1 reads SGHDT; CDR2 reads YYEEEE. CDR3 length: 15 amino acids. V lost 0 bases to trimming and J lost 0 bases, with 9 bases between them. The CDR3 nucleotides are TGTGCCAGCAGCTTGGCCGGAGGGGTGAACACTGAAGCTTTCTTT. Encoded protein: CASSLAGGVNTEAFF.

This clone appeared once. The V gene is TRBV5-6, the J gene TRBJ1-5; D gene unclear. Germline V gives CDR1 SGHDT, CDR2 YYEEEE. The CDR3 is made up of 14 amino acids. Trimming cost V 1 base and J 0 bases, with 5 bases left between them. As DNA, the CDR3 is TGTGCCAGCAGCTTGATGACTAGCAATCAGCCCCAGCATTTT. Its translation is CASSLMTSNQPQHF.

The V call is TRBV4-2, the J call TRBJ1-2; 12 bases line up with TRBD1. Looked up from germline, CDR1 is LGHNA and CDR2 is YNFKEQ. The length of the CDR3 is 15 residues. Trimming at V came to 3 bases and at J to 7 bases, leaving 6 bases not matched to a gene. CDR3: CASSQTGTGGFGYTF. DNA for the CDR3: TGTGCCAGCAGCCAGACCGGGACAGGGGGCTTTGGCTACACCTTC.

The chain combines TRBV3-1 (or the pseudogene TRBV3-2) with TRBJ1-6; unclear D gene. Germline V gene lookup returns CDR1 LGHDT and CDR2 YNNKEL (reference sequence). This CDR3 is built from 13 residues. The V gene lost 3 bases and the J gene lost 7 bases, with 7 bases spanning the gap. The CDR3 sequence is CASSQGRNSPLHF. DNA for the CDR3: TGTGCCAGCAGCCAGGGGAGGAATTCACCCCTCCACTTT.

The genes are TRBV2 and TRBJ1-1, with D perhaps matching TRBD1 (5 bases). Trimming pared 4 bases from V and 1 base from J, leaving 10 bases between. The CDR3 runs 14 residues. CDR1 is SNHLY, CDR2 FYNNEI, per germline. The DNA for the CDR3 is TGTGCCAGCAGTGGACAGCTAAGGAACACTGAAGCTTTCTTT. Protein product: CASSGQLRNTEAFF. The full variable domain, completed using reference TRBV2 and TRBJ1-1, is EPEVTQTPSHQVTQMGQEVILRCVPISNHLYFYWYRQILGQKVEFLVSFYNNEISEKSEIFDDQFSVERPDGSNFTLKIRSTKLEDSAMYFCASSGQLRNTEAFFGQGTRLTVV.